This TCR beta chain was sequenced during a study of breast tumors, draining lymph nodes, adjacent tissues. Whole-study findings and limits: Most tumor T cells seemingly derive from lymph node, then expand in tumor. Tumor repertoires ranked between lymph nodes and nontumor tissue in diversity, with V and J gene preferences. Tumor T cell lymph node origin was a supported hypothesis, not proven.

Each CDR3 protein gets one entry after TCRdb re-called the multiplex PCR reads with MiXCR. The table records over 250,000 distinct CDR3 sequences, around 30% of them present only once. The germline V gene encodes CDR1 MGHDK and CDR2 SYGVNS. Trimming left V 8 bases short and J 2 bases short, with 17 bases between. The CDR3 loop spans 15 amino acids. Axillary draining lymph nodes of breast cancer patients supplied the node samples. This clonotype was counted once. Its cognate antigen is unknown. V and J are TRBV25-1 and TRBJ2-3; either TRBD1 or TRBD2 may fit D (5 bases each). Input material: axillary lymph node tissue. The receptor was isolated from a female donor with breast cancer. Some clones in this sample may be carry-over from other donors' samples. The CDR3 coding sequence is TGTGCCAGCGGGACCGGTTGGGCCCACACAGATACGCAGTATTTT. It codes for CASGTGWAHTDTQYF.